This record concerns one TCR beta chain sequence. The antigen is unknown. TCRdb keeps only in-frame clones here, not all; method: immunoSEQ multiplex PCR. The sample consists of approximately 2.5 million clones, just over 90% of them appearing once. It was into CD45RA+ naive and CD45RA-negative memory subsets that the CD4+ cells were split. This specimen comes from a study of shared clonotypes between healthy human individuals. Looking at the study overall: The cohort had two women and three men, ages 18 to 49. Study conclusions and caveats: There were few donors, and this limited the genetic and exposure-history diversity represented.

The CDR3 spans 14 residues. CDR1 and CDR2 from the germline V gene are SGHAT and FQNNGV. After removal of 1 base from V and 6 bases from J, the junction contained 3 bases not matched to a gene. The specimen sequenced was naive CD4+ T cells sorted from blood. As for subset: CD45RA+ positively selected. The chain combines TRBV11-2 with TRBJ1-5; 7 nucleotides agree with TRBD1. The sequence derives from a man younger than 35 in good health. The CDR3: CASSLADRTQPQHF. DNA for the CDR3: TGTGCCAGCAGCTTAGCGGACAGGACTCAGCCCCAGCATTTT.